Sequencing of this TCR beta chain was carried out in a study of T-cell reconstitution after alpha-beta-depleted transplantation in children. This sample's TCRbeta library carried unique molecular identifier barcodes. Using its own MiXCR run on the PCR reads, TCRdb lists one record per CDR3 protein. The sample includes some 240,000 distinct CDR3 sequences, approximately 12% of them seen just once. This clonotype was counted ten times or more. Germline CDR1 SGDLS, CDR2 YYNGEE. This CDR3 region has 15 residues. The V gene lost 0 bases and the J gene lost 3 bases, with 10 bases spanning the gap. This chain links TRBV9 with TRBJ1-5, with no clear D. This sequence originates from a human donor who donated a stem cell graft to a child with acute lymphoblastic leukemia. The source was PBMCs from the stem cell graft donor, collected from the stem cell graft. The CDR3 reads CASSVAGRFNQPQHF. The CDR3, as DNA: TGTGCCAGCAGCGTAGCCGGGCGGTTCAATCAGCCCCAGCATTTT.